This paragraph covers one T cell receptor (beta chain) sequence. This specimen comes from a study of blood T cell repertoires in COVID-19. Across the study: Sites in the United States, Italy and Spain provided acute and convalescent COVID-19 samples. Sources were T cells, B-cell-depleted T cells, or PBMCs; the material itself was cDNA or gDNA.

This CDR3 comprises 13 residues. The V end was cut by 3 bases, the J end by 3 bases, with 6 bases between. The V gene's germline CDR1 is MGHRA and CDR2 YSYEKL. As processed by the authors: Reference gene primer amplification gave nucleated cell count estimates. Some clones are missing from TCRdb's copy, which holds only in-frame ones; the method was immunoSEQ multiplex PCR. Clonal size and the V and J genes are those of that table, whereas D and trimming came from the DNA. Among over 70,000 clones listed, more than 75% were seen once. V usage is TRBV4-1 and J usage is TRBJ2-1; possible D gene TRBD1, 5 bases. The sequence derives from a human donor in a cohort sampled during active COVID-19. Sequencing was performed on peripheral blood. The CDR3 nucleotides are TGCGCCAGCAGCCAGGACAACTACAATGAGCAGTTCTTC. As protein: CASSQDNYNEQFF.